Below, 2 T cell receptor beta chains from the same sample are listed, as sequenced in a study of CD8 T cells in ankylosing spondylitis. Each CDR3 protein is one row after TCRdb ran MiXCR on the 5' RACE reads. This sample carries about 360,000 distinct CDR3 sequences, roughly 14% of them seen once, and the ten largest clones take about 1.1%. Sequenced input: blood, either unsorted or a sorted T cell fraction (not recorded which). The receptors stem from a male donor with ankylosing spondylitis or in good health (not recorded which).

In this sample, this clonotype turned up many times. This chain uses TRBV3-1 with TRBJ1-2; D gene unclear. The CDR3 extends over 14 amino acids. Trimming left V 3 bases short and J 7 bases short, with 15 bases between. Germline V gene sequence: CDR1 LGHDT, CDR2 YNNKEL (reference sequence). CDR3 amino acids: CASSQGPFGSGYTF. DNA of the CDR3: TGTGCCAGCAGCCAGGGCCCTTTTGGAAGTGGCTACACCTTC.

The CDR3 here is CASSLVGAGGSYEQYF. The CDR3 nucleotides are TGTGCCAGCAGCTTAGTGGGCGCAGGGGGCTCCTACGAGCAGTACTTC. V and J are TRBV7-8 and TRBJ2-7; TRBD1 matches 7 bases. CDR1 and CDR2 from the germline V gene are SGHVS and FQNEAQ. The J segment lost 0 bases and the V segment lost 1 base, leaving 6 bases of the junction unmatched. This CDR3 spans 16 amino acids.